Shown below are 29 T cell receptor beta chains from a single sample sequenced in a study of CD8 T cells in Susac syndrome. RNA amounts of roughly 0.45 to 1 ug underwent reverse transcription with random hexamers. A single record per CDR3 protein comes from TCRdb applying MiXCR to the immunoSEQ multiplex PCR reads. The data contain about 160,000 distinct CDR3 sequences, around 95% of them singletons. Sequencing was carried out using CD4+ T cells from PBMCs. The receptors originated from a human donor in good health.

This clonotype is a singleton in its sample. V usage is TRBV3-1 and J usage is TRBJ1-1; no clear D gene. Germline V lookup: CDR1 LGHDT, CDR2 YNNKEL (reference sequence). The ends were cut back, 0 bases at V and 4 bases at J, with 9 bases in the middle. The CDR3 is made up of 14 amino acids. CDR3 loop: CASSQEGFFTEAFF. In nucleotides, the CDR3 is TGTGCCAGCAGCCAAGAGGGGTTCTTCACTGAAGCTTTCTTT.

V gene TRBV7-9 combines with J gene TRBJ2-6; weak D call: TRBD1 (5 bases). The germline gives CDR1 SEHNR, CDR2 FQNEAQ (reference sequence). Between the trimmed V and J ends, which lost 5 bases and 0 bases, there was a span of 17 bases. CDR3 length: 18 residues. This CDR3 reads CASSPVEGVVSGANVLTF. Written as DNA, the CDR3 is TGTGCCAGCAGCCCGGTGGAAGGGGTAGTCTCTGGGGCCAACGTCCTGACTTTC.

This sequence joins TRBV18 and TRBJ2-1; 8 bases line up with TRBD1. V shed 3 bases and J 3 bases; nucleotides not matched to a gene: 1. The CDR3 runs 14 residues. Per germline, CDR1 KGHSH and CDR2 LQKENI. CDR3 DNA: TGTGCCAGCTCACCCGGGACAGGCTACAATGAGCAGTTCTTC. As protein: CASSPGTGYNEQFF.

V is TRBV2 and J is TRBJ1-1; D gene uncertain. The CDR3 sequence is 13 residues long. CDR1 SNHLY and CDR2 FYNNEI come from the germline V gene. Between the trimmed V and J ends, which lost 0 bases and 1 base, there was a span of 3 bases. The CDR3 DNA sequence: TGTGCCAGCAGTGAAGCACCGAACACTGAAGCTTTCTTT. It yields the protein CASSEAPNTEAFF.

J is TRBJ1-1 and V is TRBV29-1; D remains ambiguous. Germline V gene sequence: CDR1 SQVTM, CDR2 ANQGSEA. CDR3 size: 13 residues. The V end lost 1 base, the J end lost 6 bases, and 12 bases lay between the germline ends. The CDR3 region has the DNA TGCAGCGTTGAAGGGTCCTTTAGGGCTGAAGCTTTCTTT. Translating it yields CSVEGSFRAEAFF.

The CDR3 nucleotides read TGCGCCAGCAGCCAAGAGGGGACACCTGGAAACACCATATATTTT. Its protein is CASSQEGTPGNTIYF. V usage is TRBV4-1 and J usage is TRBJ1-3, with D possibly being TRBD1 (6 bases). The CDR3 runs to 15 residues. Germline V gene sequence: CDR1 MGHRA, CDR2 YSYEKL. The V end was cut by 0 bases, the J end by 2 bases, with 8 bases between.

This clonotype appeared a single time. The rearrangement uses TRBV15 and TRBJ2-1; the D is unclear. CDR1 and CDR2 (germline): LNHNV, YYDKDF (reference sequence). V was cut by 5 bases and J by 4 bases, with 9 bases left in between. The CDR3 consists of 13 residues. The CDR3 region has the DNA TGTGCCACCAGCCAGCTGACTTACAATGAGCAGTTCTTC. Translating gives CATSQLTYNEQFF. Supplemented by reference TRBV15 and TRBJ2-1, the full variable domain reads DAMVIQNPRYQVTQFGKPVTLSCSQTLNHNVMYWYQQKSSQAPKLLFHYYDKDFNNEADTPDNFQSRRPNTSFCFLDIRSPGLGDTAMYLCATSQLTYNEQFFGPGTRLTVL.

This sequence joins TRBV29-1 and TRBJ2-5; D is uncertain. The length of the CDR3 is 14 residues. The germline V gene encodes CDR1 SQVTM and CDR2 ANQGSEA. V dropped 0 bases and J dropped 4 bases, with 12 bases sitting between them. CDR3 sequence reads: CSVEDSQLRETQYF. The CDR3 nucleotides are TGCAGCGTTGAAGATTCCCAGCTCCGAGAGACCCAGTACTTC.

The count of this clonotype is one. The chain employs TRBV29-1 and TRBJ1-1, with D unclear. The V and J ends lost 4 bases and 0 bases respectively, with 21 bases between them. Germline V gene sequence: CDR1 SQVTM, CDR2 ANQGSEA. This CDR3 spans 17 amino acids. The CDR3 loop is CSVGGSFPGSMNTEAFF. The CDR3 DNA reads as TGCAGCGTTGGTGGATCTTTTCCGGGATCTATGAACACTGAAGCTTTCTTT.

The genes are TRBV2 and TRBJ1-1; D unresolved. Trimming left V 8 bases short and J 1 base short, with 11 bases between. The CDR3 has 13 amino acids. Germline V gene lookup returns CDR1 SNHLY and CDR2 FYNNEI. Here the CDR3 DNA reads TGTGCCAGCTTCGGGGATGGGAACACTGAAGCTTTCTTT. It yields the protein CASFGDGNTEAFF. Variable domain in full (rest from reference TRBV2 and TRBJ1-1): EPEVTQTPSHQVTQMGQEVILRCVPISNHLYFYWYRQILGQKVEFLVSFYNNEISEKSEIFDDQFSVERPDGSNFTLKIRSTKLEDSAMYFCASFGDGNTEAFFGQGTRLTVV.

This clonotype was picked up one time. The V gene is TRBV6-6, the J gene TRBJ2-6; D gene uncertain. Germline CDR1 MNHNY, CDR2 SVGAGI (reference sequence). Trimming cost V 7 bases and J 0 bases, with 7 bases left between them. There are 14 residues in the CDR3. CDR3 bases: TGTGCCAGCACCGTCCCCTCTGGGGCCAACGTCCTGACTTTC. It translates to CASTVPSGANVLTF.

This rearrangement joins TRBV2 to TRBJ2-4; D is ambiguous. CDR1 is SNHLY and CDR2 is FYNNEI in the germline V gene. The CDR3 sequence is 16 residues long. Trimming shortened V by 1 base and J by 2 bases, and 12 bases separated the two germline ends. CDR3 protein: CASSEVARAPKNIQYF. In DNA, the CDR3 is TGTGCCAGCAGTGAAGTGGCTAGAGCTCCCAAAAACATTCAGTACTTC.

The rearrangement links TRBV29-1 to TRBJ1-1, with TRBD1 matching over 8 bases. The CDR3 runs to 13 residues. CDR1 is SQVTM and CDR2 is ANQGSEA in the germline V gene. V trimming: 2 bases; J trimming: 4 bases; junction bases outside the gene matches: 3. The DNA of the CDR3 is TGCAGCGTTGAATTACAGGGGGGCACTGAAGCTTTCTTT. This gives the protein CSVELQGGTEAFF.

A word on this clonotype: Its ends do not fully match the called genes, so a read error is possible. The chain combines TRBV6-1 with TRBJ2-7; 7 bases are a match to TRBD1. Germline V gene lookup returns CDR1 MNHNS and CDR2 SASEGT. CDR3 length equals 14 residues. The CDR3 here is CASSEAGTDLGQYF. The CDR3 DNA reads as TGCGCCAGCAGTGAAGCCGGGACAGACTTGGGGCAGTACTTC.

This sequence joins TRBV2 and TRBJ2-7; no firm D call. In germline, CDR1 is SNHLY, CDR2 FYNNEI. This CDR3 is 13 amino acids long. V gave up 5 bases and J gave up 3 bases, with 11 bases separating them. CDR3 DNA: TGTGCCAGCAGTTCGGAGATCTTCTACGAGCAGTACTTC. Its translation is CASSSEIFYEQYF.

DNA of the CDR3: TGTGCCAGCTCACCACAGTCTGCCCAGTACCAAGAGACCCAGTACTTC. It translates to CASSPQSAQYQETQYF. J is TRBJ2-5 and V is TRBV18, with unresolved D. Trimming left V 1 base short and J 0 bases short, with 12 bases between. This CDR3 contains 16 residues. CDR1 KGHSH and CDR2 LQKENI come from the germline V gene. The whole variable domain, remainder taken from reference TRBV18 and TRBJ2-5, is NAGVMQNPRHLVRRRGQEARLRCSPMKGHSHVYWYRQLPEEGLKFMVYLQKENIIDESGMPKERFSAEFPKEGPSILRIQQVVRGDSAAYFCASSPQSAQYQETQYFGPGTRLLVL.

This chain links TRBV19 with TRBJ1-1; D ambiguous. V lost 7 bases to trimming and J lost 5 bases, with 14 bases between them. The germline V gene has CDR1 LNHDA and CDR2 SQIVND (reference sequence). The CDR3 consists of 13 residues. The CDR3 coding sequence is TGTGCCAGTACCCCCCGGGCTGGGACTGAAGCTTTCTTT. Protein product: CASTPRAGTEAFF. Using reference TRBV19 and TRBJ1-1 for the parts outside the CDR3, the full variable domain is DGGITQSPKYLFRKEGQNVTLSCEQNLNHDAMYWYRQDPGQGLRLIYYSQIVNDFQKGDIAEGYSVSREKKESFPLTVTSAQKNPTAFYLCASTPRAGTEAFFGQGTRLTVV.

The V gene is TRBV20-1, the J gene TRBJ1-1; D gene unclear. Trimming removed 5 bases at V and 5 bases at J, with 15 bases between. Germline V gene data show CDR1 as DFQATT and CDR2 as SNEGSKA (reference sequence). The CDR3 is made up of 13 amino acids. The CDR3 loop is CSAPKRYRTEAFF. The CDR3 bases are TGCAGTGCTCCGAAGAGGTATAGAACTGAAGCTTTCTTT.

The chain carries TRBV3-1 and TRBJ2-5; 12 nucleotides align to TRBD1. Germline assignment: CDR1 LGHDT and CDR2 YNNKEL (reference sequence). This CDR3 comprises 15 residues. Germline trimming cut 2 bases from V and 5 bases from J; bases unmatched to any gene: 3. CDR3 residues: CASSQTGTGGETQYF. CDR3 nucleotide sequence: TGTGCCAGCAGCCAAACCGGGACAGGGGGCGAGACCCAGTACTTC.

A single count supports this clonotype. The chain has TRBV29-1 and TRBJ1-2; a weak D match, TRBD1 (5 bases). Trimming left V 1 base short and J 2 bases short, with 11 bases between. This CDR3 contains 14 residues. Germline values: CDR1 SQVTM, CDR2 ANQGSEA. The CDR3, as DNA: TGCAGCGTTGAAGTTCAGGGTGGGAACTATGGCTACACCTTC. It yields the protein CSVEVQGGNYGYTF. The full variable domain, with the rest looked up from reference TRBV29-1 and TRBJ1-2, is SAVISQKPSRDICQRGTSLTIQCQVDSQVTMMFWYRQQPGQSLTLIATANQGSEATYESGFVIDKFPISRPNLTFSTLTVSNMSPEDSSIYLCSVEVQGGNYGYTFGSGTRLTVV.

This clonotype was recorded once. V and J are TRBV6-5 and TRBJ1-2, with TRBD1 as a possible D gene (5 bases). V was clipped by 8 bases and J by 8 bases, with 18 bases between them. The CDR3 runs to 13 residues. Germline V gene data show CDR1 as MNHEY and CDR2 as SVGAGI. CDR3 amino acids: CASGSRVLRGYTF. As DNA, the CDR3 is TGTGCCAGCGGATCCAGGGTGCTGCGCGGCTACACCTTC.

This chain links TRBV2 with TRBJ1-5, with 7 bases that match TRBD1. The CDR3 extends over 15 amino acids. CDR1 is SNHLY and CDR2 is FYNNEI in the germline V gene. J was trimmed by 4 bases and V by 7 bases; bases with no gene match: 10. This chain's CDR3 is CASKDGTVLNQPQHF. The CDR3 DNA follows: TGTGCCAGCAAGGATGGGACAGTTTTAAATCAGCCCCAGCATTTT.

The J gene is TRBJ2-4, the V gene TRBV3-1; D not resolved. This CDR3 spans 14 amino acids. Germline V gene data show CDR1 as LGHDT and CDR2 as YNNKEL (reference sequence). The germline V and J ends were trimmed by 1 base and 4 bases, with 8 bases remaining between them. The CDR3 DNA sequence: TGTGCCAGCAGCCAAGTTGACGGGAAAAACATTCAGTACTTC. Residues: CASSQVDGKNIQYF.

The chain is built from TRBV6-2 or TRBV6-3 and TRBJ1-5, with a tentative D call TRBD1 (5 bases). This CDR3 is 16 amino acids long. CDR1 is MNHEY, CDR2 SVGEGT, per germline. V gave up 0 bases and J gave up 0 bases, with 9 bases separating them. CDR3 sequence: CASSYSAGHSNQPQHF. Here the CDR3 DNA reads TGTGCCAGCAGTTACTCGGCAGGGCATAGCAATCAGCCCCAGCATTTT.

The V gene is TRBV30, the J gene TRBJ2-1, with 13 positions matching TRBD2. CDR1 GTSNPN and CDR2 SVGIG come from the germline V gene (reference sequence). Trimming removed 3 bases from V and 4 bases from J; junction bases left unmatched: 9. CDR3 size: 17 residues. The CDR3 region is CAWRPKGTSGVYNEQFF. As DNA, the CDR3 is TGTGCCTGGAGGCCAAAAGGGACTAGCGGGGTTTACAATGAGCAGTTCTTC.

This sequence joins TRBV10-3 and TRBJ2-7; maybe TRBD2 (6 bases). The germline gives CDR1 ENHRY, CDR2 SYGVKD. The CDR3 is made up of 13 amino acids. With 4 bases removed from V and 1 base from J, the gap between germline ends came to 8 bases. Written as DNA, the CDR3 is TGTGCCATCAGTGCAGGAGGGTCCTACGAGCAGTACTTC. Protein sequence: CAISAGGSYEQYF.

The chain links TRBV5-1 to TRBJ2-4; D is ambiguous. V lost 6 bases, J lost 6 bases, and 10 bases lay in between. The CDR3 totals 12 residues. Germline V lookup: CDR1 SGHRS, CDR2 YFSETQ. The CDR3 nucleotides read TGCGCCAGCACCTCGACGGGAAACATTCAGTACTTC. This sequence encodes CASTSTGNIQYF.

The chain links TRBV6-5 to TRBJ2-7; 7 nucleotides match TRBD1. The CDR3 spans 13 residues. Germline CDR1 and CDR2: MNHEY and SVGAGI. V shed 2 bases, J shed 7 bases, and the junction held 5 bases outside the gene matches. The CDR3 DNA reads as TGTGCCAGCAGTTACGAGGGGGCTTGGGAGCAGTACTTC. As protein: CASSYEGAWEQYF.

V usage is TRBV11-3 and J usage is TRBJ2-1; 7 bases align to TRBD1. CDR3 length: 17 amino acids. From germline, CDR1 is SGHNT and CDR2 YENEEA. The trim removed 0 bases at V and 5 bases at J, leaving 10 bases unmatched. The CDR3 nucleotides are TGTGCCAGCAGCTTAGAACCGCCTGAGGACAGGAACAATGAGCAGTTCTTC. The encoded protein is CASSLEPPEDRNNEQFF.